The 4 T cell receptor beta chains below come from one sample, sequenced in a study of T-cell reconstitution after alpha-beta-depleted transplantation in children. The TCRbeta library incorporated unique molecular identifiers. TCRdb called the PCR reads again in MiXCR, with one record for every CDR3 protein. The sample has hundreds of thousands of distinct CDR3 sequences; 10% to 15% are singletons. The sample here was PBMCs, mostly from graft donor cells, taken 360 days after TCRalphabeta/CD19-depleted stem cell transplant. The receptors here all came from a male patient between 10 and 17 years old who had a stem cell transplant for acute myeloid leukemia, so the T cells may come from the graft donor.

The chain couples TRBV29-1 to TRBJ2-7; 9 bases match TRBD1. CDR3 size: 13 residues. J gave up 4 bases and V 4 bases, and 5 bases lay outside the gene matches. Germline values: CDR1 SQVTM, CDR2 ANQGSEA. CDR3 coding DNA: TGCAGCGTTGTCTACAGGGGGCCATACGAGCAGTACTTC. Its protein is CSVVYRGPYEQYF.

This clonotype was seen a few times. The CDR3 protein is CASSPPQVASFSEQFF. As DNA, the CDR3 is TGCGCCAGCAGCCCGCCGCAGGTAGCAAGTTTTAGTGAGCAGTTCTTC. This chain joins TRBV5-1 and TRBJ2-1; D gene unclear. V lost 4 bases to trimming and J lost 9 bases, with 23 bases between them. The V gene's germline CDR1 is SGHRS and CDR2 YFSETQ. The length of the CDR3 is 16 residues.

V is TRBV5-5 and J is TRBJ2-7; D uncertain. Germline assignment: CDR1 SGHKS and CDR2 YYEKEE (reference sequence). The CDR3 sequence is 14 residues long. Trimming pared 1 base from V and 7 bases from J, leaving 15 bases between. The CDR3 here is CASSLWAGHLEQYF. Written as DNA, the CDR3 is TGTGCCAGCAGCTTGTGGGCAGGTCATTTGGAGCAGTACTTC.

There are a few counts of this clonotype. The chain uses TRBV28 and TRBJ2-5; the D call may be TRBD1 or TRBD2 (5 bases each). CDR1 MDHEN and CDR2 SYDVKM come from the germline V gene. This CDR3 spans 16 amino acids. The V end was cut by 2 bases, the J end by 3 bases, with 16 bases between. CDR3 sequence: CASSLGGGDGEETQYF. In DNA form, the CDR3 reads TGTGCCAGCAGTTTAGGTGGGGGAGACGGTGAAGAGACCCAGTACTTC.